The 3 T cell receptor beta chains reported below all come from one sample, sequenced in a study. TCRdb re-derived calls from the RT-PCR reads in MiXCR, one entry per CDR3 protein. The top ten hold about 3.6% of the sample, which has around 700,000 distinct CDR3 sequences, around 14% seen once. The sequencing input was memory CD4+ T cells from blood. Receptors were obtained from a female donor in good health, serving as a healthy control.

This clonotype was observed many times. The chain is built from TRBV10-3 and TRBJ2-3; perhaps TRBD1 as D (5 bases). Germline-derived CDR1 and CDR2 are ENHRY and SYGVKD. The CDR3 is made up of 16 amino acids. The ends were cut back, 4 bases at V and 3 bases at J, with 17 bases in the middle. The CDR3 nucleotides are TGTGCCATCAGTGGGGTGTGGGGCGAGCAGACAGATACGCAGTATTTT. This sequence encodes CAISGVWGEQTDTQYF.

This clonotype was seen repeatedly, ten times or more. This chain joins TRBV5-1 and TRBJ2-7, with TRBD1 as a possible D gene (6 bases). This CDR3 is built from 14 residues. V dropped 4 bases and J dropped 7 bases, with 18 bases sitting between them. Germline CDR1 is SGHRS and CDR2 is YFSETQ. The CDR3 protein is CASSILTGTGEQYF. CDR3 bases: TGCGCCAGCAGCATACTGACAGGAACTGGGGAGCAGTACTTC.

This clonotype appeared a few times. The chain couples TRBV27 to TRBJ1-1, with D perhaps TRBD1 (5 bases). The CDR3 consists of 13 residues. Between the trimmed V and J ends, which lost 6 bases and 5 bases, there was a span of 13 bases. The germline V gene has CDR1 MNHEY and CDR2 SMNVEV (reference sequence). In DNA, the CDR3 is TGTGCCAGCAGACAGGTTTCGAGGACTGAAGCTTTCTTT. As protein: CASRQVSRTEAFF.